Presented here are 9 T cell receptor beta chains from one specimen sequenced in a study of blood T cell repertoires in COVID-19. Only in-frame clones appear in the TCRdb table, and some are missing; sequencing was by immunoSEQ multiplex PCR. Counted here are hundreds of thousands of clones, 86% occurring once; the ten biggest clones make up approximately 1.5%. Sequences were obtained from peripheral blood. The origin of the receptors is a woman aged 30 to 39 with active or convalescent COVID-19.

CDR3 coding DNA: TGTGCCACCAGCACCAGGGAGCGGGGGCACATATATTTT. This translates into CATSTRERGHIYF. This chain connects TRBV15 to TRBJ1-3; tentatively, D is TRBD1 (6 bases). CDR1 LNHNV and CDR2 YYDKDF come from the germline V gene (reference sequence). CDR3 length: 13 residues. V dropped 4 bases and J dropped 12 bases, with 16 bases sitting between them.

This chain connects TRBV2 to TRBJ1-5; 11 bases are a match to TRBD1. The germline V gene has CDR1 SNHLY and CDR2 FYNNEI. V lost 0 bases to trimming and J lost 2 bases; unmatched junction nucleotides: 15. CDR3 length: 21 amino acids. In DNA, the CDR3 is TGTGCCAGCAGTGAAGCGATCATGGGTGGGGGACAGGGGGTTGGCAATCAGCCCCAGCATTTT. Translated, it gives CASSEAIMGGGQGVGNQPQHF.

The V call is TRBV3-1 (or the pseudogene TRBV3-2), the J call TRBJ1-1; the D gene is possibly TRBD1 (6 bases). The V gene lost 4 bases and the J gene lost 6 bases, with 21 bases spanning the gap. The CDR3 loop spans 16 amino acids. Germline CDR1 LGHDT, CDR2 YNNKEL (reference sequence). The CDR3 bases are TGTGCCAGCAGCCCCTTACGAACGACAGGAGTCGCTGAAGCTTTCTTT. Amino acid sequence: CASSPLRTTGVAEAFF.

The gene calls are TRBV3-1 (or the pseudogene TRBV3-2) and TRBJ1-6, with 9 bases that match TRBD1. CDR3 length: 14 residues. The V segment lost 11 bases and the J segment 10 bases; nucleotides outside the gene matches: 12. CDR1 and CDR2 from the germline V gene are LGHDT and YNNKEL (reference sequence). CDR3 sequence: CAAAGGQGRSPLHF. CDR3 coding DNA: TGTGCCGCTGCCGGGGGACAGGGAAGATCACCCCTCCACTTT.

The V call is TRBV4-1, the J call TRBJ2-1; maybe TRBD1 (6 bases). With 6 bases removed from V and 8 bases from J, the gap between germline ends came to 23 bases. Germline-derived CDR1 and CDR2 are MGHRA and YSYEKL. The CDR3 length is 16 residues. The DNA for the CDR3 is TGCGCCAGCAGATTGGGACACCAAATTCCGGGCGATGAGCAGTTCTTC. Its protein is CASRLGHQIPGDEQFF.

This clone was picked up a small number of times. The gene calls are TRBV5-4 and TRBJ2-2; TRBD1 aligns across 11 bases. In germline, CDR1 is SGHNT, CDR2 YYREEE (reference sequence). This CDR3 has 16 residues. Germline trimming cut 4 bases from V and 7 bases from J; bases unmatched to any gene: 9. The DNA of the CDR3 is TGTGCCAGCAGCCCAGGACAGGGGGCTCAGGGCGGGGAGCTGTTTTTT. It yields the protein CASSPGQGAQGGELFF. Using reference TRBV5-4 and TRBJ2-2 for the parts outside the CDR3, the full variable domain is ETGVTQSPTHLIKTRGQQVTLRCSSQSGHNTVSWYQQALGQGPQFIFQYYREEENGRGNFPPRFSGLQFPNYSSELNVNALELDDSALYLCASSPGQGAQGGELFFGEGSRLTVL.

A single count supports this clone. This chain joins TRBV6-5 and TRBJ2-2; 7 bases match TRBD1. The CDR3 is made up of 15 amino acids. The trim removed 5 bases at V and 2 bases at J, leaving 5 bases unmatched. Germline V CDR1 and CDR2: MNHEY, SVGAGI. The CDR3 bases are TGTGCCAGCAGTAGGGGACAGCTAAACACCGGGGAGCTGTTTTTT. Translation: CASSRGQLNTGELFF.

This chain links TRBV6-5 with TRBJ2-7; 8 bases fit TRBD1. CDR1 is MNHEY and CDR2 is SVGAGI in the germline V gene. The ends lost 6 bases at V and 2 bases at J; junction bases unmatched: 6. This CDR3 comprises 14 residues. The CDR3: CASRRGQEAYEQYF. CDR3 in DNA: TGTGCCAGCAGGAGGGGACAGGAGGCCTACGAGCAGTACTTC.

The J gene is TRBJ1-1, the V gene TRBV19; D is unclear. Trimming left V 3 bases short and J 0 bases short, with 20 bases between. Germline CDR1 reads LNHDA; CDR2 reads SQIVND (reference sequence). This CDR3 spans 18 amino acids. The DNA for the CDR3 is TGTGCCAGTAGTATTAGGAGTAGTGGCGGAAACATGAACACTGAAGCTTTCTTT. Translating it yields CASSIRSSGGNMNTEAFF.